The clone carrying this T cell receptor (beta chain) was seen a few times. The antigen remains unidentified. The CDR3 is 16 amino acids. cDNA serving as the sequencing template came from extracted, reverse transcribed RNA. Produced via immunoSEQ multiplex PCR; TCRdb's table is partial and in-frame only. Among around 140,000 clones listed, around 49% were seen once. This sample was included in a study of CD8+ T cells in alopecia areata. Overall study results and limits: Scalp sequencing also captures normal skin's resident alphabeta T cells.

The sample was CD8+ T cells sorted from blood, taken at week 0. The V and J genes are TRBV21-1 and TRBJ2-7; the table's D call, TRBD1, has no DNA check behind it. TRBV21-1 is a listed pseudogene. This receptor was taken from a human donor with alopecia areata. As DNA, the CDR3 is TGTGCCAGCAGCAAAGTAGGGCGGACAGAGCCATACGAGCAGTACTTC. It specifies CASSKVGRTEPYEQYF.